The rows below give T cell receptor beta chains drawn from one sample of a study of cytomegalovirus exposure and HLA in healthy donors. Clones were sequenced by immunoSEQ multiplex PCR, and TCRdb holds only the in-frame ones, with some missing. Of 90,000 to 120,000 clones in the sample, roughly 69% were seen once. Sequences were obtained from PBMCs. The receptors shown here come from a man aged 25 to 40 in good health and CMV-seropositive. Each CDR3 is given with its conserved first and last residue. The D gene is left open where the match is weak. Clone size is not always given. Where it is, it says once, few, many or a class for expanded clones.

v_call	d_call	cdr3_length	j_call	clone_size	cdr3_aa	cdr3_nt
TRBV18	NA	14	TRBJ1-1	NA	CASSPQGSNTEAFF	TGTGCCAGCTCACCCCAGGGATCGAACACTGAAGCTTTCTTT
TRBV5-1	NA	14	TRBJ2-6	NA	CASRLISGANVLTF	TGCGCCAGCCGACTAATCTCTGGGGCCAACGTCCTGACTTTC
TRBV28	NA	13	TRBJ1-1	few	CASSPTGRTEAFF	TGTGCCAGCAGTCCCACAGGGCGGACTGAAGCTTTCTTT
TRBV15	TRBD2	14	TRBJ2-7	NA	CATSRERGGYEQYF	TGTGCCACCAGCAGAGAGCGGGGGGGGTACGAGCAGTACTTC
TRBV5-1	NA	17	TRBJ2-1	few	CASSLDGGGYSYNEQFF	TGCGCCAGCAGCTTGGATGGCGGGGGCTACTCCTACAATGAGCAGTTCTTC
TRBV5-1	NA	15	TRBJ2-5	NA	CASSLGGGAGETQYF	TGCGCCAGCAGCTTGGGCGGCGGGGCGGGGGAGACCCAGTACTTC
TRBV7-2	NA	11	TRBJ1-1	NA	CASKAEVEAFF	TGTGCCAGCAAAGCCGAGGTAGAAGCTTTCTTT
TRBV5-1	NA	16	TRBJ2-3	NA	CASSLVGGPSTDTQYF	TGCGCCAGCAGCTTGGTAGGAGGACCGAGCACAGATACGCAGTATTTT
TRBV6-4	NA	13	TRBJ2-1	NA	CASSRAMNNEQFF	TGTGCCAGCTCCAGGGCGATGAACAATGAGCAGTTCTTC
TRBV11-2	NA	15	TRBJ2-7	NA	CASSLERQGGYEQYF	TGTGCCAGCAGCTTAGAGCGTCAGGGGGGCTACGAGCAGTACTTC
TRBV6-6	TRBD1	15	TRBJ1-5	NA	CASTDQGGVYQPQHF	TGTGCCAGCACCGACCAGGGGGGTGTGTATCAGCCCCAGCATTTT
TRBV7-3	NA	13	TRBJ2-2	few	CASSPSQGPELFF	TGTGCCAGCAGCCCCTCCCAGGGCCCGGAGCTGTTTTTT
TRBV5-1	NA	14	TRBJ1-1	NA	CASSPSGVDTEAFF	TGCGCCAGCAGCCCTTCAGGGGTGGACACTGAAGCTTTCTTT
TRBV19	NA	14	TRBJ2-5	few	CASSIQGLTETQYF	TGTGCCAGTAGTATCCAGGGGCTAACAGAGACCCAGTACTTC
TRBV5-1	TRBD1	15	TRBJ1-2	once	CASSLVQGAQTGYTF	TGCGCCAGCAGCTTGGTGCAGGGGGCACAAACTGGCTACACCTTC
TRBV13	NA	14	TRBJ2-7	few	CASSLTRGAYEQYF	TGTGCCAGCAGCTTAACGCGGGGTGCCTACGAGCAGTACTTC
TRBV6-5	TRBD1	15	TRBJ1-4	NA	CASSSRQGTNEKLFF	TGTGCCAGCAGTTCCCGACAGGGAACTAATGAAAAACTGTTTTTT
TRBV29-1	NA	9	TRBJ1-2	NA	CSVDFGYTF	TGCAGCGTTGACTTTGGCTACACCTTC
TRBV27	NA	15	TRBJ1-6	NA	CASSFRAGFDSPLHF	TGTGCCAGCAGTTTCCGGGCAGGGTTTGATTCACCCCTCCACTTT
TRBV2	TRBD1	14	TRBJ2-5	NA	CASSEGQGAETQYF	TGTGCCAGCAGTGAAGGACAGGGCGCAGAGACCCAGTACTTC
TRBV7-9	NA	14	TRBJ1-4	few	CASSSREDGEKLFF	TGTGCCAGCAGCTCCAGGGAGGATGGTGAAAAACTGTTTTTT
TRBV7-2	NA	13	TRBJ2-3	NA	CASSWGGADTQYF	TGTGCCAGCAGCTGGGGCGGGGCAGATACGCAGTATTTT
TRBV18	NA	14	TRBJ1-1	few	CASSSSGGATEAFF	TGTGCCAGCTCATCCTCGGGGGGGGCCACTGAAGCTTTCTTT
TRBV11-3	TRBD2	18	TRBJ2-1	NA	CASSLSKLAGGPVYEQFF	TGTGCCAGCAGCTTAAGTAAGCTAGCGGGGGGGCCTGTATATGAGCAGTTCTTC
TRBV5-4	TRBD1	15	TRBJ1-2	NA	CASSTTETGGRGYTF	TGTGCCAGCAGCACGACCGAGACAGGGGGCCGGGGCTACACCTTC
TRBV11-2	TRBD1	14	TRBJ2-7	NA	CASSLGTGTYEQYF	TGTGCCAGCAGCTTAGGGACAGGGACCTACGAGCAGTACTTC
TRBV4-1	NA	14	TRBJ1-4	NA	CASSQDGEGEKLFF	TGCGCCAGCAGCCAAGACGGGGAAGGGGAAAAACTGTTTTTT
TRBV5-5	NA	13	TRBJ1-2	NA	CASSLRGNYGYTF	TGTGCCAGCAGCTTGCGAGGGAACTATGGCTACACCTTC
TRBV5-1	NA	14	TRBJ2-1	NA	CASSLAGDSNEQFF	TGCGCCAGCAGCTTGGCAGGGGATAGCAATGAGCAGTTCTTC
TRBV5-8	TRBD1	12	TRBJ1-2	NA	CASSPDRLGYTF	TGTGCCAGCAGCCCGGACAGGCTGGGCTACACCTTC
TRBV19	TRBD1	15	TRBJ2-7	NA	CASSPGTGGLYEQYF	TGTGCCAGTAGTCCAGGGACAGGGGGTCTCTACGAGCAGTACTTC
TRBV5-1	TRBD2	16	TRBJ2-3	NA	CASSSILAGGIDTQYF	TGCGCCAGCAGCTCAATCCTAGCGGGGGGGATAGATACGCAGTATTTT
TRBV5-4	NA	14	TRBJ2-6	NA	CASKGHSGANVLTF	TGTGCCAGCAAGGGACATTCTGGGGCCAACGTCCTGACTTTC
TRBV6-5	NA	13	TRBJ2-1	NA	CASSYIGANEQFF	TGTGCCAGCAGTTATATAGGGGCCAATGAGCAGTTCTTC
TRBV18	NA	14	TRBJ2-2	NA	CASSPDFNTGELFF	TGTGCCAGCTCACCCGACTTCAACACCGGGGAGCTGTTTTTT
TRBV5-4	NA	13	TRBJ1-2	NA	CASSPSYEWGYTF	TGTGCCAGCAGTCCGTCTTATGAGTGGGGCTACACCTTC
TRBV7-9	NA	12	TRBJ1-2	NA	CASTEGAGGYTF	TGTGCCAGCACGGAAGGGGCAGGGGGCTACACCTTC
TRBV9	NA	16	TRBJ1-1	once	CASSVVGRWAHTEAFF	TGTGCCAGCAGCGTAGTTGGAAGATGGGCCCACACTGAAGCTTTCTTT
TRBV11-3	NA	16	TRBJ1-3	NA	CASSLAPWTEGNTIYF	TGTGCCAGCAGCTTAGCCCCTTGGACAGAAGGAAACACCATATATTTT
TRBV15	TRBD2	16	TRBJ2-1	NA	CATTSPIAGLYNEQFF	TGTGCCACCACCAGCCCTATAGCGGGCCTCTACAATGAGCAGTTCTTC
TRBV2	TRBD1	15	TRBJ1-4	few	CASRPTGTGMEKLFF	TGTGCCAGCAGGCCAACCGGGACAGGGATGGAAAAACTGTTTTTT
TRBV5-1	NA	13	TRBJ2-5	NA	CAIILAGKETQYF	TGCGCCATCATACTGGCGGGGAAAGAGACCCAGTACTTC
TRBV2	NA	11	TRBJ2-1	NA	CASSDGGHQFF	TGTGCCAGCAGTGATGGCGGGCATCAGTTCTTC
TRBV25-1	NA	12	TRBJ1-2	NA	CASSDGGQGYTF	TGTGCCAGCAGCGACGGAGGGCAAGGCTACACCTTC
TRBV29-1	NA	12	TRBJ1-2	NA	CSVPQGWYGYTF	TGCAGCGTCCCCCAGGGTTGGTATGGCTACACCTTC
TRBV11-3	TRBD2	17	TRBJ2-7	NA	CASTPGGNGVRVYEQYF	TGTGCCAGCACCCCCGGGGGGAACGGAGTTAGAGTCTACGAGCAGTACTTC
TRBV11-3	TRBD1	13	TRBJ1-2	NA	CASTRTGKDGYTF	TGTGCCAGCACCAGGACAGGGAAAGATGGCTACACCTTC
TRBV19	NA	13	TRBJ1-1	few	CASSSVLNTEAFF	TGTGCCAGTAGTTCTGTACTAAACACTGAAGCTTTCTTT
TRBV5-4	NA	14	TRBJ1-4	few	CASSLGGDNEKLFF	TGTGCCAGCAGCTTGGGGGGGGATAATGAAAAACTGTTTTTT
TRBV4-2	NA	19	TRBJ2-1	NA	CASSQESWGRGTSYNEQFF	TGTGCCAGCAGCCAAGAGTCCTGGGGACGGGGGACGTCCTACAATGAGCAGTTCTTC
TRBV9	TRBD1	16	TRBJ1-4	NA	CASSPWTGGTNEKLFF	TGTGCCAGCAGCCCCTGGACAGGGGGAACTAATGAAAAACTGTTTTTT
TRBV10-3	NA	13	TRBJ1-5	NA	CAITPGSNQPQHF	TGTGCCATCACCCCAGGAAGCAATCAGCCCCAGCATTTT
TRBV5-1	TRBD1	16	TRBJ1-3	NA	CASSSGQGASGNTIYF	TGCGCCAGCAGCTCTGGACAGGGGGCGTCTGGAAACACCATATATTTT
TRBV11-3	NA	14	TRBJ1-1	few	CASSHRQGNTEAFF	TGTGCCAGCAGCCATCGCCAGGGGAACACTGAAGCTTTCTTT
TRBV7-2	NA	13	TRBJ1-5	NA	CASSPGEGQPQHF	TGTGCCAGCAGCCCGGGGGAGGGTCAGCCCCAGCATTTT
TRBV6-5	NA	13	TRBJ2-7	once	CASRKRSPDRLFF	TGTGCCAGCAGAAAACGATCCCCCGACAGGCTGTTCTTC
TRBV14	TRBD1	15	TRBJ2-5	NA	CASSAGYRGLETQYF	TGTGCCAGCAGCGCTGGCTACAGGGGGCTAGAGACCCAGTACTTC
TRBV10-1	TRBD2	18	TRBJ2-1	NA	CASSDWGLAGGPYNEQFF	TGCGCCAGCAGTGACTGGGGGCTAGCGGGGGGCCCCTACAATGAGCAGTTCTTC
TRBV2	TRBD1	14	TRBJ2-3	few	CASSLGQNTDTQYF	TGTGCCAGCAGTTTGGGACAGAACACAGATACGCAGTATTTT
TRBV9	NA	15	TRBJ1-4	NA	CASSVGRGLNEKLFF	TGTGCCAGCAGCGTCGGACGGGGTCTGAATGAAAAACTGTTTTTT